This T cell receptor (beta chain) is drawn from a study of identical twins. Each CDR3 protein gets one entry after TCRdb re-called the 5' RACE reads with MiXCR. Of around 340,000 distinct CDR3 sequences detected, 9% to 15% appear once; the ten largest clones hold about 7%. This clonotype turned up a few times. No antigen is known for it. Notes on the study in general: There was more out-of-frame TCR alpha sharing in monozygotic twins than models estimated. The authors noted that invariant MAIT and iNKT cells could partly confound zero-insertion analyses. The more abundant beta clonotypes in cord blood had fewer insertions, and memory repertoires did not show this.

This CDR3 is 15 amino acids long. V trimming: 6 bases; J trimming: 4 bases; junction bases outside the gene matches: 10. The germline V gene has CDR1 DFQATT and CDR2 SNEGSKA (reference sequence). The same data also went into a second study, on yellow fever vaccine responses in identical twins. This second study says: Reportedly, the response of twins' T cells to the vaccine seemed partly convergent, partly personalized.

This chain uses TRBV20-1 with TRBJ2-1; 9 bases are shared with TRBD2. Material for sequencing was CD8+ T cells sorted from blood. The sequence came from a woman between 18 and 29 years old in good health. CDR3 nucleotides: TGCAGTGCGGATGGTCTGGCGGGAGGGTACAATGAGCAGTTCTTC. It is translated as CSADGLAGGYNEQFF.